Shown below are 2 T cell receptor beta chains from a single sample sequenced in a study of blood T cell repertoires in COVID-19. Sequencing used immunoSEQ multiplex PCR; TCRdb keeps in-frame clones, though not all of them. The sample has about 230,000 clones, just over 85% seen once; the top ten hold roughly 11%. What was sequenced was peripheral blood. The receptors derive from a man aged 50-59 years with COVID-19, enrolled during active disease.

The rearrangement joins TRBV18 to TRBJ2-3, with a tentative D call TRBD2 (5 bases). The length of the CDR3 is 14 residues. Trimming shortened V by 6 bases and J by 4 bases, and 14 bases separated the two germline ends. Germline values: CDR1 KGHSH, CDR2 LQKENI. In DNA, the CDR3 is TGTGCCAGCTCTCCCGGCGGGTCACCAGATACGCAGTATTTT. Translating gives CASSPGGSPDTQYF.

The V call is TRBV2, the J call TRBJ1-5; D is possibly TRBD1 (6 bases). The CDR3 is 15 amino acids. V lost 2 bases, J lost 7 bases, and 15 bases lay in between. Germline assignment: CDR1 SNHLY and CDR2 FYNNEI. CDR3 residues: CASSETGGSRQPQHF. The CDR3 nucleotides are TGTGCCAGCAGTGAAACGGGGGGCTCTAGACAGCCCCAGCATTTT. The full variable domain, rest sourced from reference TRBV2 and TRBJ1-5, is EPEVTQTPSHQVTQMGQEVILRCVPISNHLYFYWYRQILGQKVEFLVSFYNNEISEKSEIFDDQFSVERPDGSNFTLKIRSTKLEDSAMYFCASSETGGSRQPQHFGDGTRLSIL.